This T cell receptor beta chain was retrieved from a study of blood T cell repertoires in COVID-19. As for the study in general: Italy, Spain and the United States were the sources of the convalescent and acute COVID-19 samples. In each case, the material was cDNA or gDNA derived from T cells, B-cell-depleted T cells, or PBMCs.

As originally analysed: For nucleated cells, counts were estimated from reference gene primer amplification. The method was immunoSEQ multiplex PCR; TCRdb's version includes in-frame clones alone and lacks a portion of them. V, J and clone size reflect that table, while D and trimming were determined from the DNA. The sample records about 170,000 clones, approximately 80% being singletons. The germline CDR1 and CDR2 sequences are SGHVS and FQNEAQ. The CDR3 loop spans 13 amino acids. V lost 5 bases to trimming and J lost 10 bases; unmatched junction nucleotides: 8. The receptor was derived from a woman between 35 and 50 years old with COVID-19, enrolled during active disease. The specimen sequenced was peripheral blood. The chain joins TRBV7-8 to TRBJ2-1; 7 nucleotides line up with TRBD1. CDR3 loop: CASSARGNGEQFF. CDR3 coding DNA: TGTGCCAGCAGCGCCAGGGGGAATGGGGAGCAGTTCTTC.